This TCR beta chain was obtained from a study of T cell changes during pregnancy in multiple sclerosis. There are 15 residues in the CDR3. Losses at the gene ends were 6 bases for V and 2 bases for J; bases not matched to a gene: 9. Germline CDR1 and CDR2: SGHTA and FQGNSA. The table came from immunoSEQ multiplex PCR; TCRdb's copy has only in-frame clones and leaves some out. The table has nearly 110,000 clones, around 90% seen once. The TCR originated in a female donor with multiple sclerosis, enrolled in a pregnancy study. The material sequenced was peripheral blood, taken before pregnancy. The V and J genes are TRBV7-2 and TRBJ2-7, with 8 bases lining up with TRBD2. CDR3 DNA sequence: TGTGCCAGCAGAATTAGCGGGAAAGGCACCTACGAGCAGTACTTC. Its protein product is CASRISGKGTYEQYF. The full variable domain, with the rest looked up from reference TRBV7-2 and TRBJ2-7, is GAGVSQSPSNKVTEKGKDVELRCDPISGHTALYWYRQSLGQGLEFLIYFQGNSAPDKSGLPSDRFSAERTGGSVSTLTIQRTQQEDSAVYLCASRISGKGTYEQYFGPGTRLTVT.